The sequence of this T cell receptor beta chain was determined in a study of blood T cell repertoires in COVID-19. As for the study in general: Both acute and convalescent COVID-19 samples were obtained from the United States, Italy and Spain.

Details on this clone: One end of the junction is discordant with germline, which a read error may explain.

Patients of the Seattle cohort, enrolled during active infection, were followed longitudinally. Per the study methods: Amplification of reference gene primers provided the estimated nucleated cell counts. Method: immunoSEQ multiplex PCR; TCRdb's copy keeps in-frame clones and lacks some. V, J and clone size derive from that table, while D and trimming were established from the DNA sequence. The sample has approximately 350,000 clones; about 86% are singletons. This clonotype was obtained from a woman aged 60-70 years with COVID-19, enrolled during active disease. Sequenced material: peripheral blood.

The CDR3, as DNA: TGTGCCAGCAGCTCCCACGGACAGACTTTCGCCTTC. Translating it yields CASSSHGQTFAF. V usage is TRBV7-2 and J usage is TRBJ1-2; maybe TRBD1 (6 bases). The CDR3 runs 12 residues. The V gene's germline CDR1 is SGHTA and CDR2 FQGNSA. Full variable domain (missing parts from reference TRBV7-2 and TRBJ1-2): GAGVSQSPSNKVTEKGKDVELRCDPISGHTALYWYRQSLGQGLEFLIYFQGNSAPDKSGLPSDRFSAERTGGSVSTLTIQRTQQEDSAVYLCASSSHGQTFAFGSGTRLTVV.